This entry features one T cell receptor beta chain sequence. This record belongs to a study of blood T cell repertoires in COVID-19. Study-level background: The origin of the acute and convalescent COVID-19 samples was the United States, Italy and Spain.

Germline lookup yields CDR1 SGHTA and CDR2 FQGNSA. J gave up 2 bases and V 3 bases, and 3 bases lay outside the gene matches. CDR3 length: 14 residues. As handled by the study authors: Reference gene primer amplification gave nucleated cell count estimates. Clones were read by immunoSEQ multiplex PCR, and TCRdb kept only the in-frame ones, dropping some. Clonal size and the V and J genes are those of that table, whereas D and trimming came from the DNA. The sample has almost 350,000 clones, about 92% seen once. What was sequenced was peripheral blood. This chain connects TRBV7-2 to TRBJ1-2; 7 bases line up with TRBD1. The receptor's source is a woman aged 60-75 years with COVID-19, enrolled during active disease. DNA for the CDR3: TGTGCCAGCAGCTTCCAGACAGGGAACTATGGCTACACCTTC. It codes for CASSFQTGNYGYTF.